These 31 T cell receptor beta chains were all obtained from the same sample, sequenced in a study of blood T cell repertoires in COVID-19. TCRdb's table, derived via immunoSEQ multiplex PCR, lists solely in-frame clones and lacks some. The table lists over 100,000 clones, approximately 90% of them singletons, with over 9% in the top ten. The sequenced sample was peripheral blood. The receptors originated from a man aged 50-59 years with acute or convalescent COVID-19.

V is TRBV5-4 and J is TRBJ1-4, with 8 bases identical to TRBD1. The CDR3 spans 14 residues. CDR1 is SGHNT and CDR2 is YYREEE in the germline V gene (reference sequence). After removal of 6 bases from V and 6 bases from J, the junction contained 7 bases not matched to a gene. DNA of the CDR3: TGTGCCAGCACCCAGGACAGGGCGGATGAAAAACTGTTTTTT. Protein: CASTQDRADEKLFF.

The V and J genes are TRBV19 and TRBJ1-1; 7 bases agree with TRBD1. CDR1 is LNHDA, CDR2 SQIVND, per germline (reference sequence). After removal of 4 bases from V and 4 bases from J, the junction contained 15 bases not matched to a gene. There are 17 residues in the CDR3. The CDR3 DNA reads TGTGCCAGTAGTACACGCCGACAGGGATCTGATGGCACTGAAGCTTTCTTT. Translating gives CASSTRRQGSDGTEAFF.

The V call is TRBV12-3 or TRBV12-4, the J call TRBJ1-5, with a tentative D call TRBD1 (6 bases). The V end was cut by 6 bases, the J end by 7 bases, with 13 bases between. This CDR3 contains 13 residues. This CDR3 reads CASRLDSLQPQHF. In DNA, the CDR3 is TGTGCCAGCAGGTTGGACAGTCTCCAGCCCCAGCATTTT.

Many counts were recorded for this clone. The chain couples TRBV6-1 to TRBJ1-6; D is undetermined. Per the germline V gene, CDR1 is MNHNS and CDR2 is SASEGT. The length of the CDR3 is 19 residues. The V end lost 0 bases, the J end lost 3 bases, and 18 bases lay between the germline ends. CDR3 region: CASSEAVEGRFYYNSPLHF. The CDR3 region has the DNA TGTGCCAGCAGTGAAGCGGTGGAGGGCAGATTCTACTATAATTCACCCCTCCACTTT.

The chain recombines TRBV5-8 with TRBJ1-5; D is ambiguous. V lost 3 bases, J lost 7 bases, and 20 bases lay in between. The CDR3 totals 16 residues. Germline V gene sequence: CDR1 SGHTS, CDR2 YDEGEE. This CDR3 reads CASSYPAEGGMQPQHF. As DNA, the CDR3 is TGTGCCAGCAGCTACCCCGCGGAGGGAGGGATGCAGCCCCAGCATTTT.

This clone was seen only a few times. The chain joins TRBV9 to TRBJ1-2; 10 bases match TRBD1. The CDR3 sequence is 14 residues long. Per the germline V gene, CDR1 is SGDLS and CDR2 is YYNGEE. With V trimmed by 4 bases and J by 11 bases, 11 bases remained unmatched. CDR3 sequence reads: CASSPRDRGHGYTF. In DNA, the CDR3 is TGTGCCAGCAGCCCCCGGGACAGGGGACACGGGTACACCTTC.

The V call is TRBV5-1, the J call TRBJ2-5; 7 nucleotides line up with TRBD2. Per the germline V gene, CDR1 is SGHRS and CDR2 is YFSETQ. V was clipped by 0 bases and J by 1 base; unmatched bases: 9. This CDR3 is 17 amino acids long. The CDR3 region has the DNA TGCGCCAGCAGCTTGGTTCCTAGCGGAGGACCCCAAGAGACCCAGTACTTC. It codes for CASSLVPSGGPQETQYF.

The CDR3 DNA follows: TGTGCCAGCAGCCCCCGGGACAGTCCTTGGGTTGGCTACACCTTC. As protein: CASSPRDSPWVGYTF. The rearrangement joins TRBV7-9 to TRBJ1-2, with 7 bases lining up with TRBD1. The CDR3 runs 15 residues. V gave up 5 bases and J gave up 7 bases; unmatched junction bases: 13. CDR1 is SEHNR, CDR2 FQNEAQ, per germline (reference sequence).

This CDR3 is CASSQRREGRRKFF. The CDR3 nucleotides read TGTGCCAGCAGCCAACGCCGGGAGGGCCGTAGGAAGTTCTTC. V usage is TRBV3-1 (or the pseudogene TRBV3-2) and J usage is TRBJ2-1; 8 bases agree with TRBD2. This CDR3 has 14 amino acids. Losses at the gene ends were 2 bases for V and 14 bases for J; bases not matched to a gene: 11. CDR1 LGHDT and CDR2 YNNKEL come from the germline V gene (reference sequence).

V usage is TRBV19 and J usage is TRBJ1-5; tentative D call: TRBD1 (5 bases). Looked up from germline, CDR1 is LNHDA and CDR2 is SQIVND (reference sequence). V was shortened by 7 bases and J by 5 bases, with 18 bases between the two germline ends. The CDR3 sequence is 15 residues long. The CDR3 sequence is CASKAGQRNYQPQHF. CDR3 nucleotide sequence: TGTGCCAGTAAAGCAGGGCAGAGAAACTATCAGCCCCAGCATTTT.

Regarding this clone: One end of the junction fails to match germline, which may point to a read error. The J gene is TRBJ1-1, the V gene TRBV7-7; 7 nucleotides match TRBD1. Germline V gene data show CDR1 as SSHAT and CDR2 as FNYEAQ (reference sequence). The CDR3 has 15 amino acids. The CDR3: CASSPLTGPNTEAFF. CDR3 in DNA: TGTGCTAGCAGCCCGCTGACAGGGCCGAACACTGAAGCTTTCTTT.

This chain uses TRBV12-5 with TRBJ2-1; D may be TRBD2 (5 bases). Per the germline V gene, CDR1 is LGHNT and CDR2 is FRNRAP. Trimming took 0 bases from V and 9 from J, leaving 15 bases between them. This CDR3 region has 15 residues. CDR3 sequence: CASGLVGPRGIEQFF. The DNA of the CDR3 is TGTGCTAGTGGTTTGGTAGGTCCCCGGGGAATTGAGCAGTTCTTC.

The gene calls are TRBV18 and TRBJ2-1; 7 bases are a match to TRBD1. Germline-derived CDR1 and CDR2 are KGHSH and LQKENI. The CDR3 length is 13 residues. V gave up 3 bases and J gave up 8 bases; unmatched junction bases: 4. CDR3 nucleotides: TGTGCCAGCTCACCCCGACAGGGCGATGAGCAGTTCTTC. As protein: CASSPRQGDEQFF.

CDR3 region: CASSLVGGTGYTF. CDR3 DNA: TGTGCCAGCAGTTTGGTGGGGGGGACTGGCTACACCTTC. V usage is TRBV28 and J usage is TRBJ1-2; maybe TRBD1 (5 bases). The CDR3 is 13 residues long. The V end lost 3 bases, the J end lost 7 bases, and 12 bases lay between the germline ends. Germline V gene data show CDR1 as MDHEN and CDR2 as SYDVKM.

This clone has just one count. The chain is built from TRBV18 and TRBJ1-3; D ambiguous. This CDR3 has 14 residues. V lost 3 bases and J lost 4, with 10 bases in between. From germline, CDR1 is KGHSH and CDR2 LQKENI. CDR3 DNA: TGTGCCAGCTCACCCTCACAAAAAGGAAACACCATATATTTT. Its protein product is CASSPSQKGNTIYF. Looking up the rest from reference TRBV18 and TRBJ1-3 gives the full variable domain: NAGVMQNPRHLVRRRGQEARLRCSPMKGHSHVYWYRQLPEEGLKFMVYLQKENIIDESGMPKERFSAEFPKEGPSILRIQQVVRGDSAAYFCASSPSQKGNTIYFGEGSWLTVV.

The chain combines TRBV6-5 with TRBJ2-7; 8 bases map to TRBD1. The germline gives CDR1 MNHEY, CDR2 SVGAGI. Trimming removed 7 bases from V and 4 bases from J; junction bases left unmatched: 9. The CDR3 covers 14 residues. This CDR3 is CASKSGQARYEQYF. The CDR3, as DNA: TGTGCCAGCAAGTCGGGACAGGCTAGGTACGAGCAGTACTTC.

Note on this clone: The sample contains more than one DNA sequence encoding this CDR3. The chain employs TRBV7-9 and TRBJ2-7; D uncertain. The ends were cut back, 5 bases at V and 0 bases at J, with 5 bases in the middle. The CDR3 sequence is 12 residues long. CDR1 is SEHNR and CDR2 is FQNEAQ in the germline V gene (reference sequence). CDR3 sequence reads: CASSRSSYEQYF. In DNA, the CDR3 is TGTGCCAGCAGCCGGAGCTCCTACGAGCAGTACTTC.

Only one count was recorded for this clone. This sequence joins TRBV9 and TRBJ1-2, with 9 nucleotides matching TRBD1. The V and J ends lost 0 bases and 8 bases, in that order; junction bases with no gene match: 5. This CDR3 is 14 amino acids long. From germline, CDR1 is SGDLS and CDR2 YYNGEE. The CDR3 bases are TGTGCCAGCAGCGTAGTTTCTGGACAGGGGGGCTACACCTTC. This gives the protein CASSVVSGQGGYTF.

The V and J genes are TRBV2 and TRBJ1-1; perhaps TRBD1 as D (5 bases). The length of the CDR3 is 14 residues. Per germline, CDR1 SNHLY and CDR2 FYNNEI. V gave up 3 bases and J gave up 1 base, with 9 bases separating them. The CDR3 loop reads CASSDAGGNTEAFF. The CDR3 DNA reads as TGTGCCAGCAGTGACGCGGGGGGGAACACTGAAGCTTTCTTT.

The genes are TRBV9 and TRBJ2-1; 10 nucleotides match TRBD2. Germline V CDR1 and CDR2: SGDLS, YYNGEE. The CDR3 runs 15 residues. Germline trimming cut 4 bases from V and 0 bases from J; bases unmatched to any gene: 1. CDR3 residues: CASSRTSGSYNEQFF. The CDR3, as DNA: TGTGCCAGCAGCCGGACTAGCGGCTCCTACAATGAGCAGTTCTTC.

The V and J genes are TRBV11-2 and TRBJ2-1; the D is unclear. Germline V gives CDR1 SGHAT, CDR2 FQNNGV. V lost 1 base and J 4 bases, leaving 5 bases between the germline ends. This CDR3 has 13 amino acids. The CDR3 is CASSLGRYNEQFF. CDR3 sequence (DNA): TGTGCCAGCAGCTTAGGCAGGTACAATGAGCAGTTCTTC.

The chain combines TRBV30 with TRBJ2-1; 8 nucleotides align to TRBD2. In germline, CDR1 is GTSNPN, CDR2 SVGIG (reference sequence). The junction had 6 bases not matched to a gene; V was cut back by 7 bases and J by 4 bases. The CDR3 spans 13 residues. The DNA for the CDR3 is TGTGCCTTAGGACTAGCCGAATACAATGAGCAGTTCTTC. Translated, it gives CALGLAEYNEQFF.

V usage is TRBV7-8 and J usage is TRBJ1-1; D uncertain. Trimming took off 1 base at V and 0 bases at J, with 12 bases between the two ends. The CDR3 contains 16 residues. CDR1 is SGHVS, CDR2 FQNEAQ, per germline. The CDR3 loop is CASSLERILMNTEAFF. CDR3 DNA: TGTGCCAGCAGCTTAGAGAGGATCTTAATGAACACTGAAGCTTTCTTT.

The rearrangement joins TRBV15 to TRBJ2-1; D is uncertain. Per the germline V gene, CDR1 is LNHNV and CDR2 is YYDKDF (reference sequence). The CDR3 length is 13 residues. Trimming cost V 0 bases and J 7 bases, with 7 bases left between them. The CDR3 region is CATSRDILNEQFF. The CDR3 DNA is TGTGCCACCAGCAGAGATATATTAAATGAGCAGTTCTTC.

This chain joins TRBV7-3 and TRBJ2-2; D unresolved. From germline, CDR1 is SGHTA and CDR2 FQGTGA. This CDR3 is built from 14 residues. V was shortened by 1 base and J by 5 bases, with 8 bases between the two germline ends. In DNA, the CDR3 is TGTGCCAGCAGCTTAATTGCAGTTACCGGGGAGCTGTTTTTT. It encodes CASSLIAVTGELFF.

The CDR3 coding sequence is TGTGCCAGCATTCCCCGGGACAGGAGCTCCTACGAGCAGTACTTC. It encodes CASIPRDRSSYEQYF. V usage is TRBV28 and J usage is TRBJ2-7; TRBD1 matches 8 bases. CDR1 and CDR2 (germline): MDHEN, SYDVKM. Germline trimming cut 7 bases from V and 0 bases from J; bases unmatched to any gene: 8. This CDR3 has 15 residues.

This sequence joins TRBV12-3 or TRBV12-4 and TRBJ2-7; D is possibly TRBD1 (6 bases). V lost 3 bases and J lost 5, with 11 bases in between. The CDR3 is 13 amino acids. CDR3 sequence reads: CASSFEGGHEQYF. The CDR3 bases are TGTGCCAGCAGTTTTGAAGGGGGACACGAGCAGTACTTC.

The chain is built from TRBV7-9 and TRBJ2-7; TRBD1 matches 8 bases. CDR1 is SEHNR and CDR2 is FQNEAQ in the germline V gene (reference sequence). CDR3 size: 14 residues. J gave up 6 bases and V 2 bases, and 6 bases lay outside the gene matches. CDR3 nucleotide sequence: TGTGCCAGCAGCTTATTACAGGGGGTGGGCGAGCAGTACTTC. This sequence encodes CASSLLQGVGEQYF.

The chain has TRBV11-3 and TRBJ1-1; D is unresolved. The CDR3 has 14 residues. Trimming removed 1 base from V and 1 base from J, with 7 bases in between. From germline, CDR1 is SGHNT and CDR2 YENEEA. This chain's CDR3 is CASSLGGSNTEAFF. The CDR3 DNA sequence: TGTGCCAGCAGCTTAGGCGGCTCGAACACTGAAGCTTTCTTT.

The V gene is TRBV15, the J gene TRBJ1-6, with D maybe TRBD1 (5 bases). Looked up from germline, CDR1 is LNHNV and CDR2 is YYDKDF (reference sequence). This CDR3 contains 13 residues. V was cut by 8 bases and J by 8 bases, with 13 bases left in between. The CDR3 is CATARTLHSPLHF. Written as DNA, the CDR3 is TGTGCCACCGCCAGGACACTACATTCACCCCTCCACTTT.

J is TRBJ2-5 and V is TRBV5-1; TRBD2 matches 8 bases. CDR1 is SGHRS and CDR2 is YFSETQ in the germline V gene. V shed 0 bases, J shed 5 bases, and the junction held 12 bases outside the gene matches. CDR3 length: 17 residues. For the CDR3, the DNA is TGCGCCAGCAGCTTGGATGGTAGGGCGGGAGGATGGGAGACCCAGTACTTC. It codes for CASSLDGRAGGWETQYF.